Detailed here is one TCR beta chain. This CDR3 has 14 residues. The germline CDR1 and CDR2 sequences are SGHNT and YENEEA. The J segment lost 1 base and the V segment lost 5 bases, leaving 4 bases of the junction unmatched. The data derive from a study of OX40 agonist ivuxolimab in advanced cancers. Produced via immunoSEQ multiplex PCR; TCRdb's table is partial and in-frame only. Among around 75,000 clones listed, approximately 89% were seen once. The input for sequencing was CD4+ or CD8+ T cells sorted from blood, taken in a trial of the OX40 agonist ivuxolimab. The clonotype originates from an adult with an advanced solid tumor such as melanoma, head and neck, liver or kidney cancer. This sequence joins TRBV11-3 and TRBJ2-5; 7 nucleotides align to TRBD1. CDR3 DNA sequence: TGTGCCAGCAGCCTAGGGGGCGGCCAAGAGACCCAGTACTTC. Translated, it gives CASSLGGGQETQYF.